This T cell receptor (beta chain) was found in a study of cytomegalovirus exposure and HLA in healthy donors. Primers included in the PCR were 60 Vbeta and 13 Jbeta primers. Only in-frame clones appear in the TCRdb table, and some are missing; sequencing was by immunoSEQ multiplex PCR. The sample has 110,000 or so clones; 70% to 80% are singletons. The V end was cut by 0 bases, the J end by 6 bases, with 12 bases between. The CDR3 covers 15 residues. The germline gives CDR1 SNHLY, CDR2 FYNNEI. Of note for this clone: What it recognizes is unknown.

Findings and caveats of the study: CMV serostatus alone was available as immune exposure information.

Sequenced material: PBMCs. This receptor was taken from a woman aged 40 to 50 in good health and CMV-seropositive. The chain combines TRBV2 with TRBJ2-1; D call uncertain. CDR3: CASSEALPRSNEQFF. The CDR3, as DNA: TGTGCCAGCAGTGAAGCGCTTCCCCGGTCCAATGAGCAGTTCTTC.